Listed below are T cell receptor beta chains from one sample, sequenced in a study of response to subunit inactivated influenza vaccine. TCRdb fed the RT-PCR reads into MiXCR, producing one record per CDR3 protein. This table has more than 150,000 distinct CDR3 sequences, roughly 8.7% appearing once. The starting material was non-naive T cells sorted from PBMCs, obtained on the day of vaccination. These receptors were collected from a man aged 45-60 years who received an inactivated influenza vaccine. The CDR3 runs from the conserved cysteine through the conserved F or W.

V,J,CDR3
TRBV20-1,TRBJ2-2,CSAREAGKAGELFF
TRBV18,TRBJ2-1,CASSPPGAWGNEQFF
TRBV20-1,TRBJ1-2,CSAPDRINYGYTF
TRBV7-2,TRBJ1-2,CASSQPEYRTGYGYTF
TRBV10-3,TRBJ1-6,CAITHGASNSPLHF
TRBV11-2,TRBJ2-3,CASSYTLGGLTDTQYF
TRBV5-1,TRBJ1-5,CASSLSPGSNQPQHF
TRBV5-1,TRBJ1-4,CASSLNGRQGEKLFF
TRBV5-1,TRBJ2-1,CASSLQGLVTYNEQFF
TRBV9,TRBJ2-1,CASSAAGTSHSEQFF
TRBV19,TRBJ1-1,CASSIKSGAAFF
TRBV12-3/TRBV12-4,TRBJ2-3,CASSFGLAGASDTQYF
TRBV3-1,TRBJ2-7,CASSQDSGRASEQYF
TRBV11-3,TRBJ2-1,CASSLGSQVPEQFF
TRBV12-3/TRBV12-4,TRBJ1-2,CASSPGQIYGYTF
TRBV28,TRBJ2-7,CASRPGQNFYEQYF
TRBV4-2,TRBJ2-5,CASSHPGGQETQYF
TRBV24-1,TRBJ1-1,CATREIGAFF
TRBV28,TRBJ1-1,CASSFQGGVYMNTEAFF
TRBV20-1,TRBJ2-5,CSAGPAGVRGETQYF
TRBV4-3,TRBJ2-7,CASSQLAGTGRYEQYF
TRBV7-6,TRBJ1-4,CASSLGTGLSEKLFF
TRBV7-9,TRBJ2-1,CASSLDLAGARQEQFF
TRBV29-1,TRBJ2-2,CSAASASGELFF
TRBV30,TRBJ1-3,CAWSRTGLSGNTIYF
TRBV9,TRBJ1-5,CASSPGAGGVGQPQHF
TRBV4-3,TRBJ2-1,CASSQLLLTSGRGQGNEQFF
TRBV5-4,TRBJ2-2,CASSFPSGGPGTGELFF
TRBV11-3,TRBJ2-5,CASSSGTGEGTQYF
TRBV5-4,TRBJ2-5,CASSLRSFVGVETQYF
TRBV4-2,TRBJ2-2,CASSQNVLAGNTGELFF